This T cell receptor (beta chain) was profiled in a study of blood T cells in healthy people across ages (dated by TCRdb to between 2014 and 2016). About the full investigation: In model experiments, template switching captured roughly one uniquely barcoded TCR beta cDNA molecule for every two T cells. The donors were divided into four age groups: young (average around 17 years), middle-aged (over 35), aged (approximately 62) and long-lived (roughly 86). To track age-related changes in TCR beta repertoire diversity, the study relied on deep sequencing normalized with unique cDNA molecular identifiers. The study analyzed two additional independent replicas of 1 million unique cDNA reads from the same blood draw for two donors, one aged 18 to 30 and one aged 80 or older. Donors of different ages were randomly distributed across sequencing lanes to avoid experimental bias. Study-level results and caveats: Total diversity estimates from one million sequenced T cells were considered lower bounds and underestimates. A strong correlation was found between observed TCR beta diversity and the percentage of naive T cells measured by flow cytometry. Observed TCR beta diversity per million T cells fell roughly linearly with age, and a significant reduction was already apparent by age approximately 41. The CMV infection status of donors was not known, potentially confounding age-related changes in expanded clonotypes. Bulk unsorted PBMC profiling prevented conclusive comparison of naive and antigen-experienced compartments. Compared with the aged group, the long-lived group had more naive CD4+ T cells, fewer expanded clones and increased TCR diversity, a pattern suggesting age selection.

Donors were roughly 40 systemically healthy Caucasian individuals from Russia aged about 6 to 100 years. Each donor gave 8 to 10 milliliters of peripheral blood, drawn into EDTA-treated Vacutainer tubes. PBMCs were isolated by Ficoll-Paque density-gradient centrifugation, with at least 6.5 million obtained per sample. Total RNA was extracted from PBMCs with Trizol reagent, with at least 5.5 micrograms obtained per sample. Naive CD45RAhigh/CD27high T cell percentages were measured by flow cytometry on a PBMC aliquot from every donor. The protocol used for the library was 5' RACE. For sequencing, an Illumina HiSeq 2500 was employed. The second PCR ran for about 6 to 11 cycles and used a J-beta primer mix along with a sample-barcoded 5' primer. A unique molecular identifier was introduced onto each TCR beta cDNA molecule by a template-switch 5' adaptor carrying 12 random nucleotides. Each sample yielded at least 3 million CDR3-containing paired-end reads. First-strand cDNA was synthesized from all RNA with the Mint cDNA synthesis kit, primed by a TRBC-specific oligonucleotide. After uracil-DNA glycosylase treatment, a first 18-cycle PCR used universal primers M1SS and BC2_uni_R on all cDNA. The authors' analysis ran thus. Normalization of each sample was performed by random selection of 1 million high-quality reads, each carrying a distinct molecular identifier. Instead of being binned into consensus sequences, reads that shared molecular identifiers were thrown out. MiTCR, with a Q25 quality threshold and the strictest error-elimination algorithm, was used for CDR3 identification, clonotype clustering and error correction. A nonparametric unseen species model with Euler transformation was used to estimate a lower bound on total TCR beta diversity. The raw public data were reprocessed by TCRdb itself: fastp quality trimming at Q25, MiXCR clonotype calling, in-frame beta chains only. For every CDR3 protein sequence, its rows merge into one entry that carries the most common genes and DNA. These V and J calls derive from TCRdb rather than the authors' analysis. The sample includes around 1.7 million distinct CDR3 sequences, with 28% observed a single time. Clones ranked in the top ten supply roughly 8% of the sample.

Comment on this clonotype: This clone's antigen is unknown. Base qualities are not provided; no much larger clone lies one nucleotide away.

The germline ends are 12 bases apart after V is trimmed by 3 bases and J by 6 bases. Based on the germline V gene (reference sequence), the CDR1 and CDR2 sequences are MNHEY and SMNVEV. The CDR3 numbers 14 residues from cysteine through phenylalanine. Only CDR3 DNA remains: 42 bases, in frame from the first base. The sequenced sample consisted of blood. This sequence originates from a woman aged 25 to 45 in good health. This receptor chain uses TRBV27 and TRBJ1-5; 6 matching bases give a weak D call of TRBD1. The sequence in DNA is TGTGCCAGCAGTTTCAACAGGGACGGTCAGCCCCAGCATTTT. This encodes CASSFNRDGQPQHF.